This T cell receptor beta chain is drawn from a study of response to subunit inactivated influenza vaccine. CDR3 length: 19 residues. Each CDR3 protein is one row after TCRdb ran MiXCR on the RT-PCR reads. The sample carries almost 250,000 distinct CDR3 sequences, 12% recorded once. In its sample, this clonotype was seen a few times. Source: non-naive T cells sorted from PBMCs, taken 14 days before vaccination. This TCR was sampled from a man aged 50-60 years who received an inactivated influenza vaccine. The V and J genes are TRBV21-1 and TRBJ2-4; the table's D call of TRBD1 was not tested on the DNA. TRBV21-1 is reported as a pseudogene. The CDR3: CASSKSSEQDRAPQNIQYF. As DNA, the CDR3 is TGTGCCAGCAGCAAATCCTCCGAACAAGACAGGGCCCCACAAAACATTCAGTACTTC.